The T cell receptor beta chain under discussion was sequenced for a study of naive and memory T cell subsets. This clonotype was seen a handful of times. Antigen unknown. Two oligonucleotides, mixed equimolar, formed the beta constant-region primer covering TRBC1 and TRBC2. Four rounds of PCR amplified the ligated cDNA using nested alpha and beta constant-region primers plus SP2. TCRdb passed the UMI-ligation and nested PCR reads through MiXCR, listing each CDR3 protein once. Among under 150,000 distinct CDR3 sequences, approximately 17% were seen once, and the ten largest hold around 0.14%. The CDR3 runs 16 residues. V was clipped by 5 bases and J by 1 base; unmatched bases: 10. Looked up from germline, CDR1 is SQVTM and CDR2 is ANQGSEA. General observations from the study: Naive repertoires, especially CD8, held a few larger clonotypes, possibly memory cells re-expressing CD45RA. TCR abundance followed a power law differing between naive and memory subsets.

V usage is TRBV29-1 and J usage is TRBJ2-3, with TRBD2 matching 9 bases. The TCR comes from a human donor in good health. Sequencing input: naive CD4+ T cells from blood. In nucleotides, the CDR3 is TGCAGCGTTCCACGTAGCGGGAGTATCCGCACAGATACGCAGTATTTT. Translation: CSVPRSGSIRTDTQYF.